A selection of T cell receptor beta chains follows, all from one sample in a study of blood T cell repertoires in COVID-19. Sequencing used immunoSEQ multiplex PCR; TCRdb keeps in-frame clones, though not all of them. The data hold 200,000 to 250,000 clones, with 90% observed a single time. Specimen: PBMCs or T cells enriched from blood (not recorded which). The receptor set was obtained from a man aged 30 to 45 who had been exposed to COVID-19. The CDR3 runs from the conserved cysteine through the conserved F or W.

V gene: TRBV4-1; CDR3 protein: CASSQFAGGRGARDTEAFF
V gene: TRBV7-9; CDR3 protein: CASSLLTYEQYF
V gene: TRBV4-1; CDR3 protein: CASSQVVLAGGPGELFF
V gene: TRBV4-1; CDR3 protein: CASSPTTSGGRREQYF
V gene: TRBV13; CDR3 protein: CASSLTGTPTTQYF
V gene: TRBV5-1; CDR3 protein: CASSLPGQGTNSEYF
V gene: TRBV19; CDR3 protein: CASTYAGDYQPQHF
V gene: TRBV13; CDR3 protein: CASSLQGTDTQYF
V gene: TRBV5-4; CDR3 protein: CASTRAGVHYNEQFF
V gene: TRBV11-3; CDR3 protein: CASSFPGGEQFF
V gene: TRBV4-1; CDR3 protein: CASRGVGNYGYTF
V gene: TRBV10-3; CDR3 protein: CAISPSTDNYGYTF
V gene: TRBV3-1/TRBV3-2; CDR3 protein: CASSLIQGSSYNEQFF
V gene: TRBV9; CDR3 protein: CASSAGGQGGGYTF